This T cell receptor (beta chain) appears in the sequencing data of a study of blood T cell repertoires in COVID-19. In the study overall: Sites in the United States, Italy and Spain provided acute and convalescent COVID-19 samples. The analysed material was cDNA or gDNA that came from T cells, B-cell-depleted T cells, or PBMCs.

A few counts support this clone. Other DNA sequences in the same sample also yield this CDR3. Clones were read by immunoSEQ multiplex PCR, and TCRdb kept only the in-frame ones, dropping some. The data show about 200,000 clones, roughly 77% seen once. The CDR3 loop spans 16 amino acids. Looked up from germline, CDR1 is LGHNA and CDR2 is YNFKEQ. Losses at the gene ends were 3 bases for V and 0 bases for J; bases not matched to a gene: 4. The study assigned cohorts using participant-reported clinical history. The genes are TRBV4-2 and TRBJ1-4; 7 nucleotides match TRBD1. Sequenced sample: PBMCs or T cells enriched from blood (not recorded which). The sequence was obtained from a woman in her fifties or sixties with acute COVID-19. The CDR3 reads CASSQTDRATNEKLFF. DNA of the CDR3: TGTGCCAGCAGCCAGACCGACAGGGCAACTAATGAAAAACTGTTTTTT.